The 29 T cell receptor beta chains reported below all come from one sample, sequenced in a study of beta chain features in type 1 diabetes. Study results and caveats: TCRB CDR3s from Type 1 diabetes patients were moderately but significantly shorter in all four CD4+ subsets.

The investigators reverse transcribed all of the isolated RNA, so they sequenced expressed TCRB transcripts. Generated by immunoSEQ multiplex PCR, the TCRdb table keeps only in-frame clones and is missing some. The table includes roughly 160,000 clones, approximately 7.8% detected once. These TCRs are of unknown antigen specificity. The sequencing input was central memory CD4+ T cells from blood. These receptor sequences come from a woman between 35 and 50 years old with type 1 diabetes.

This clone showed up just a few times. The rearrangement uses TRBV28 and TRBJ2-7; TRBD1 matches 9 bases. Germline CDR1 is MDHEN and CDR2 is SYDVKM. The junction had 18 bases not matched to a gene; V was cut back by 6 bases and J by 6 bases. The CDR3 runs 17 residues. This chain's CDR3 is CASRGDRDPVRAGEQYF. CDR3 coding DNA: TGTGCCAGCAGGGGGGACAGGGATCCTGTACGAGCAGGCGAGCAGTACTTC.

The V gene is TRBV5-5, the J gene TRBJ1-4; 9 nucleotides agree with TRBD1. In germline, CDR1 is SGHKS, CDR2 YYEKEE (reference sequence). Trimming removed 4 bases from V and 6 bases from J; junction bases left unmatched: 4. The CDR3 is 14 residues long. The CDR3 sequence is CASSPTGGHEKLFF. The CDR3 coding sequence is TGTGCCAGCAGCCCGACAGGGGGGCATGAAAAACTGTTTTTT.

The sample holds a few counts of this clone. For the CDR3, the DNA is TGCGCCAGCAGCCAAGAGGACAGGAGCGGATACAATGAGCAGTTCTTC. This translates into CASSQEDRSGYNEQFF. This chain uses TRBV4-1 with TRBJ2-1; the match to TRBD1 covers 7 bases. CDR1 is MGHRA, CDR2 YSYEKL, per germline. This CDR3 contains 16 residues. J lost 4 bases, V lost 0 bases, and 6 bases had no gene match.

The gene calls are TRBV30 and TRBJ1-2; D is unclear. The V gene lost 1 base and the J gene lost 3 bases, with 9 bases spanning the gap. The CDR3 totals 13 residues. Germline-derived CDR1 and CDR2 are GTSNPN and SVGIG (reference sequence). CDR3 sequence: CAWSEPPHYGYTF. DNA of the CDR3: TGTGCCTGGAGTGAGCCTCCCCACTATGGCTACACCTTC. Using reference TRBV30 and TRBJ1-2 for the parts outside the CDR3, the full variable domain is SQTIHQWPATLVQPVGSPLSLECTVEGTSNPNLYWYRQAAGRGLQLLFYSVGIGQISSEVPQNLSASRPQDRQFILSSKKLLLSDSGFYLCAWSEPPHYGYTFGSGTRLTVV.

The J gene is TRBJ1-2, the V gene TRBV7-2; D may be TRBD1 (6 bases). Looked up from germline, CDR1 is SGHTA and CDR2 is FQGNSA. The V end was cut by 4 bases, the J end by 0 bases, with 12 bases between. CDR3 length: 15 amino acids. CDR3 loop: CASSSRQDSNYGYTF. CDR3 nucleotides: TGTGCCAGCAGCTCCCGACAGGATTCTAACTATGGCTACACCTTC.

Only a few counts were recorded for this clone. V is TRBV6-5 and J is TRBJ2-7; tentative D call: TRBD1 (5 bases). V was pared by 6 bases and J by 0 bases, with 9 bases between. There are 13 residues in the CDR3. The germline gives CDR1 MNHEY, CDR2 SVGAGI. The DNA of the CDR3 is TGTGCCAGCAGGGACACCTACTCCTACGAGCAGTACTTC. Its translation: CASRDTYSYEQYF.

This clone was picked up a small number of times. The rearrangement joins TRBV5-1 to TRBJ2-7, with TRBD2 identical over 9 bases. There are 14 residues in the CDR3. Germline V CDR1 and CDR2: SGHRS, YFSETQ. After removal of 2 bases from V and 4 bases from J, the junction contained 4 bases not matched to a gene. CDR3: CASSLAGGSYEQYF. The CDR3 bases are TGCGCCAGCAGCTTAGCGGGAGGATCGTACGAGCAGTACTTC.

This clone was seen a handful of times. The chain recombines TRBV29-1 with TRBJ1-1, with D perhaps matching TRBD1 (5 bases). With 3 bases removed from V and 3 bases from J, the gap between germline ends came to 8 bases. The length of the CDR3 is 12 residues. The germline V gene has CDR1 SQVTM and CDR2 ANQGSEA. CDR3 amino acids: CSVEGGDTEAFF. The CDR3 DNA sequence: TGCAGCGTTGAGGGGGGGGACACTGAAGCTTTCTTT.

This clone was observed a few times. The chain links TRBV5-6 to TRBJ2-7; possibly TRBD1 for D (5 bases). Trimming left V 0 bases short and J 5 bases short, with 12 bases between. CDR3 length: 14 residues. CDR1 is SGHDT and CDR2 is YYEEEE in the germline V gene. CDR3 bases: TGTGCCAGCAGCTTGGAAAGGTCAGGGAACGAGCAGTACTTC. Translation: CASSLERSGNEQYF.

CDR3 DNA sequence: TGTGCCAGCAGTTTTACAGCCTTAGAGCAGTACTTC. This encodes CASSFTALEQYF. V and J are TRBV28 and TRBJ2-7; no definite D call. The length of the CDR3 is 12 residues. Per the germline V gene, CDR1 is MDHEN and CDR2 is SYDVKM. V was clipped by 3 bases and J by 7 bases, with 10 bases between them.

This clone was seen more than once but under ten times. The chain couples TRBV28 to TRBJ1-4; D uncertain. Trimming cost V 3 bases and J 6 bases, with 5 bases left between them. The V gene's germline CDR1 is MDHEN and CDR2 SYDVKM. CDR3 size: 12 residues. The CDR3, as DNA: TGTGCCAGCAGTTTTCGGGATGAAAAACTGTTTTTT. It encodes CASSFRDEKLFF.

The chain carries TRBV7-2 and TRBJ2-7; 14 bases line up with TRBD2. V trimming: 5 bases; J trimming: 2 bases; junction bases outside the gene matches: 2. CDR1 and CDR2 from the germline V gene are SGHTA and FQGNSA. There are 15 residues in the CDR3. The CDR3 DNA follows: TGTGCCAGCAGCCTGGGACTAGCGGGAGCCTACGAGCAGTACTTC. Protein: CASSLGLAGAYEQYF.

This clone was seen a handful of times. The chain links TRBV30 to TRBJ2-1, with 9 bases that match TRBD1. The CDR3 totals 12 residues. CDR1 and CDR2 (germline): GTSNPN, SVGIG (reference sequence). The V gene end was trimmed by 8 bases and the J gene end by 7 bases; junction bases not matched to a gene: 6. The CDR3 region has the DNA TGTGCCGGTAGGGACAGGGCGAATGAGCAGTTCTTC. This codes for CAGRDRANEQFF.

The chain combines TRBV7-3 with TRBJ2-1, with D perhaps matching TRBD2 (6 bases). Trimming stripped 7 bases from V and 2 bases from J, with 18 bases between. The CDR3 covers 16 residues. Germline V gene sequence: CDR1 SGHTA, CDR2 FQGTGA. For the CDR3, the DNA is TGTGCCAGCACTCAGAGGCGGGATAGAACCTACAATGAGCAGTTCTTC. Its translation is CASTQRRDRTYNEQFF.

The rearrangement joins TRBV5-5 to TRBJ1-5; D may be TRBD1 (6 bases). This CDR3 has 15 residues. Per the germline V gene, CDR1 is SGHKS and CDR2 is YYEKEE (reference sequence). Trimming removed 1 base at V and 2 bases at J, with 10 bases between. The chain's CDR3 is CASSLQQGGNQPQHF. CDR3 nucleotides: TGTGCCAGCAGCTTGCAACAGGGAGGCAATCAGCCCCAGCATTTT.

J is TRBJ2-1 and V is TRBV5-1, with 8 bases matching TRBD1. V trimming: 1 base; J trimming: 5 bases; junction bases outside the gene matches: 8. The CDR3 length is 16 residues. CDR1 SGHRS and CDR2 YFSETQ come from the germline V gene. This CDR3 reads CASSLLARGLNNEQFF. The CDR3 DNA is TGCGCCAGCAGCTTGTTGGCCAGGGGGCTTAACAATGAGCAGTTCTTC.

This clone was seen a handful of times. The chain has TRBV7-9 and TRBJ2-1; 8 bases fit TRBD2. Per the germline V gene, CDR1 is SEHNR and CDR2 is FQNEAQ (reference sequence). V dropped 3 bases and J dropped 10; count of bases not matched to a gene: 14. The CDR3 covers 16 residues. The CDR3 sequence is CASSFPRGGPRGEQFF. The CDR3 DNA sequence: TGTGCCAGCAGCTTTCCCCGGGGGGGGCCGAGAGGAGAGCAGTTCTTC.

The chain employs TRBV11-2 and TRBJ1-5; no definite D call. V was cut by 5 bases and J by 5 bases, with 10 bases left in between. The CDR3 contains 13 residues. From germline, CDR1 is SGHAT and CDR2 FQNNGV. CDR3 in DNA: TGTGCCAGCAGCCCCAATCCGGATCAGCCCCAGCATTTT. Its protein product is CASSPNPDQPQHF. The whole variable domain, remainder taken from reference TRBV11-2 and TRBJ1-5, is EAGVAQSPRYKIIEKRQSVAFWCNPISGHATLYWYQQILGQGPKLLIQFQNNGVVDDSQLPKDRFSAERLKGVDSTLKIQPAKLEDSAVYLCASSPNPDQPQHFGDGTRLSIL.

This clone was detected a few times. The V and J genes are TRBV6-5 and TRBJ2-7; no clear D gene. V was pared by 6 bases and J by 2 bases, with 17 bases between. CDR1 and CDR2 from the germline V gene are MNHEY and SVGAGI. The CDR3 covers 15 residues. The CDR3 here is CASRMTYESAYEQYF. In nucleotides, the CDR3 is TGTGCCAGCAGGATGACTTATGAGAGCGCCTACGAGCAGTACTTC.

The CDR3 is CASSQDGRGVFF. The CDR3 nucleotides read TGTGCCAGCAGCCAAGATGGCAGGGGGGTGTTCTTC. The chain has TRBV14 and TRBJ2-1; possible D gene TRBD1, 7 bases. The CDR3 length is 12 residues. Trimming removed 0 bases from V and 15 bases from J, with 12 bases in between. CDR1 SGHDN and CDR2 FVKESK come from the germline V gene.

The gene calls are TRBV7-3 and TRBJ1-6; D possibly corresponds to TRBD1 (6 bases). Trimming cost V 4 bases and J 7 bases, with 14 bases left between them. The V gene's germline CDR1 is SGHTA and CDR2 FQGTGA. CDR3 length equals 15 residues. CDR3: CASSYNGQINSPLHF. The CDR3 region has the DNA TGTGCCAGCAGCTACAACGGACAGATAAATTCACCCCTCCACTTT.

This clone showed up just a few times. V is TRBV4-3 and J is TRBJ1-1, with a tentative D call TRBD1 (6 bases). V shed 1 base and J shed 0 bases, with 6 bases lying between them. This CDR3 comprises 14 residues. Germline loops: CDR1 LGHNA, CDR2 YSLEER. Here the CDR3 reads CASSQGTVNTEAFF. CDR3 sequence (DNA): TGCGCCAGCAGCCAAGGGACAGTGAACACTGAAGCTTTCTTT.

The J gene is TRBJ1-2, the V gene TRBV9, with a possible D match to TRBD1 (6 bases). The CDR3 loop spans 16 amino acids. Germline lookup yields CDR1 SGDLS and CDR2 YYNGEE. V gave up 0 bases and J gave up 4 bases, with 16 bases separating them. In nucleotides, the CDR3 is TGTGCCAGCAGCGTAGAAATTAGGGGGGGGGCCTATGGCTACACCTTC. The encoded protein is CASSVEIRGGAYGYTF.

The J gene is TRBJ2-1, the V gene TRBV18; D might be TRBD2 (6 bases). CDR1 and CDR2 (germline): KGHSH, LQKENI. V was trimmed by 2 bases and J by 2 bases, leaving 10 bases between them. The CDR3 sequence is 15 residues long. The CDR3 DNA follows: TGTGCCAGCTCACCAGTGACGGGAGCCTACAATGAGCAGTTCTTC. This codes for CASSPVTGAYNEQFF.

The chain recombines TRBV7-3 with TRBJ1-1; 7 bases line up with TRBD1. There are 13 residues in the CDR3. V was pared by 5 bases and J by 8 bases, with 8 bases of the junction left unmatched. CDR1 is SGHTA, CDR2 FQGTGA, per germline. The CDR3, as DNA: TGTGCCAGCAGCGTCACAGGGGACGGCGAAGCTTTCTTT. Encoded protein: CASSVTGDGEAFF.

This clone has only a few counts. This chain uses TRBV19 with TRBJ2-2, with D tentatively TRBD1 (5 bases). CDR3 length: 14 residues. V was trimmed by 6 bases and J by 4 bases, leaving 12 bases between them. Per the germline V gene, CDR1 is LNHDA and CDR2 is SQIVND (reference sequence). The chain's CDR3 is CASRVQVVTGELFF. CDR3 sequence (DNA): TGTGCCAGTAGAGTACAGGTGGTCACCGGGGAGCTGTTTTTT.

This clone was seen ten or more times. The CDR3 is CASSLWDRDGYTF. In DNA, the CDR3 is TGTGCCAGCAGCCTATGGGACAGGGATGGCTACACCTTC. The chain combines TRBV5-6 with TRBJ1-2; 9 bases agree with TRBD1. The CDR3 extends over 13 amino acids. V gave up 4 bases and J gave up 6 bases; unmatched junction bases: 4. Germline values: CDR1 SGHDT, CDR2 YYEEEE.

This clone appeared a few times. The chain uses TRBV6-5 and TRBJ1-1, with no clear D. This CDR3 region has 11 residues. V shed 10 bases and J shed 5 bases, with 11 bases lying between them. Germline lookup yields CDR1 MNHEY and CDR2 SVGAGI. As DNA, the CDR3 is TGTGCCATCGGCCGGGAAACTGAAGCTTTCTTT. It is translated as CAIGRETEAFF.

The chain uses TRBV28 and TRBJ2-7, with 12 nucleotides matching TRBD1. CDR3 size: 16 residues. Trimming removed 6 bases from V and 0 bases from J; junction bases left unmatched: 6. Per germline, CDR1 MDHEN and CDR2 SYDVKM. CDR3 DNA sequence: TGTGCCAGCAGGGGACAGGGGGCCGACATCTCCTACGAGCAGTACTTC. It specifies CASRGQGADISYEQYF.